This T cell receptor (beta chain) was sequenced in a study of blood T cell repertoires in COVID-19. The germline CDR1 and CDR2 sequences are PRHDT and FYEKMQ (reference sequence). Trimming at V came to 4 bases and at J to 1 base, leaving 5 bases not matched to a gene. This CDR3 region has 16 residues. Using immunoSEQ multiplex PCR, the repertoire was profiled, and TCRdb retains in-frame clones only, with some absent. This table holds 150,000 to 200,000 clones, approximately 80% found once. The sequenced sample was PBMCs or T cells enriched from blood (not recorded which). The receptor was derived from a woman aged 50 to 60 who had recovered from COVID-19. The gene calls are TRBV13 and TRBJ2-2, with 8 bases identical to TRBD1. The CDR3 DNA follows: TGTGCCAGCAGCTGGACCGGGACAGGGAACACCGGGGAGCTGTTTTTT. Protein sequence: CASSWTGTGNTGELFF.